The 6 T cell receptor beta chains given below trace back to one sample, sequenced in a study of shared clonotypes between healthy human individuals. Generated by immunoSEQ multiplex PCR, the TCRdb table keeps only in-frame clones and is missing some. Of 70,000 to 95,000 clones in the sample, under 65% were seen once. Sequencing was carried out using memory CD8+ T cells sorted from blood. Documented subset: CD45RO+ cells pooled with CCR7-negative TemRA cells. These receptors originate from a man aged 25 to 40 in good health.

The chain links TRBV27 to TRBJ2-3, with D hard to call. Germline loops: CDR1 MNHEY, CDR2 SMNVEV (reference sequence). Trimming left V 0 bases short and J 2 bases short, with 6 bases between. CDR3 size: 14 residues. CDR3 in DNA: TGTGCCAGCAGTTTATCATCCTACACAGATACGCAGTATTTT. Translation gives CASSLSSYTDTQYF.

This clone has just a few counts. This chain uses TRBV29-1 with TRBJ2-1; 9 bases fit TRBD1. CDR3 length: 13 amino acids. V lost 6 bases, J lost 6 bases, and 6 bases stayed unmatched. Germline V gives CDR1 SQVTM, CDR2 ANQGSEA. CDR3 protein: CSVSQTGGNEQFF. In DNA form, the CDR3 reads TGCAGCGTCTCCCAGACAGGGGGCAATGAGCAGTTCTTC.

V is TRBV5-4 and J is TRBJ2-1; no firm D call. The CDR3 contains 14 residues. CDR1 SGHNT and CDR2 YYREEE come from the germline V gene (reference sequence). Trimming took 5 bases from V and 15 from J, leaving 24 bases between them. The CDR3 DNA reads TGTGCCAGCAGGCCCCCGAGTCGACAAAAGGGTCCGTTCTTC. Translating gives CASRPPSRQKGPFF.

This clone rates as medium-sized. The CDR3 region has the DNA TGCGCCAGCAGCCAAGAATTAGGGGCGCTTAATTACGAGCAGTACTTC. As protein: CASSQELGALNYEQYF. The J gene is TRBJ2-7, the V gene TRBV4-1; the D gene is possibly TRBD1 (5 bases). The CDR3 totals 16 residues. V lost 0 bases to trimming and J lost 4 bases, with 16 bases between them. Germline CDR1 MGHRA, CDR2 YSYEKL.

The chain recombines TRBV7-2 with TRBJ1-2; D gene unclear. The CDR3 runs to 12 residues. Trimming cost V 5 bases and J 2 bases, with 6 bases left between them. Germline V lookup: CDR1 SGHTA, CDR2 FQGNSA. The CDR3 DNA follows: TGTGCCAGCAGCGCCGACAACTATGGCTACACCTTC. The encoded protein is CASSADNYGYTF.

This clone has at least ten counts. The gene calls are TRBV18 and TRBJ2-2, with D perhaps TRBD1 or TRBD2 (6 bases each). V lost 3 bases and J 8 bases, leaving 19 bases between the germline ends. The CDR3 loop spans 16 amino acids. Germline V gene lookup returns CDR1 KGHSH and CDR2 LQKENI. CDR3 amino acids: CASSPVGFGGSGELFF. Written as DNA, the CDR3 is TGTGCCAGCTCACCGGTCGGATTCGGGGGCTCTGGGGAGCTGTTTTTT.